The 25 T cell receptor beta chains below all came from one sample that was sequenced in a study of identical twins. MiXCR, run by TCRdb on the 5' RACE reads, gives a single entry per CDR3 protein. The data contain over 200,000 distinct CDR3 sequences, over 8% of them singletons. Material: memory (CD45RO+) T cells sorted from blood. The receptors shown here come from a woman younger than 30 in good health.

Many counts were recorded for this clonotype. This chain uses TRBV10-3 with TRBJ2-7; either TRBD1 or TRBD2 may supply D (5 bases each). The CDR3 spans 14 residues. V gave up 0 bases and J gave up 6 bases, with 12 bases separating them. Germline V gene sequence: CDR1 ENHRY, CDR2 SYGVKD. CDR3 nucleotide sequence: TGTGCCATCAGTGAGTCGGGGGATAGAGGCGAGCAGTACTTC. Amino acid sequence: CAISESGDRGEQYF.

The CDR3 bases are TGCGCCAGCAGCTTCCAGTTTAGCACAGATACGCAGTATTTT. The encoded protein is CASSFQFSTDTQYF. The chain employs TRBV5-1 and TRBJ2-3; D is uncertain. Trimming left V 2 bases short and J 0 bases short, with 7 bases between. The CDR3 consists of 14 residues. Germline V lookup: CDR1 SGHRS, CDR2 YFSETQ.

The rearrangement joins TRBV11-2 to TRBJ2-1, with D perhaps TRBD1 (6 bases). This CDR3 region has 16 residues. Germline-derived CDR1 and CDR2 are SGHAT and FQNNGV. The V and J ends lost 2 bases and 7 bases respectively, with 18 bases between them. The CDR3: CASSLSSGHRRNEQFF. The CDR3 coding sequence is TGTGCCAGCAGCTTAAGTTCGGGACACAGGAGAAATGAGCAGTTCTTC.

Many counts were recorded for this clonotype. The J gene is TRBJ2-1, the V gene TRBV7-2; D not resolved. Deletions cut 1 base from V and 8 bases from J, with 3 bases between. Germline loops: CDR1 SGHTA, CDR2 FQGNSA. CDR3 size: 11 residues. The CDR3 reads CASSLVHEQFF. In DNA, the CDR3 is TGTGCCAGCAGCTTAGTCCATGAGCAGTTCTTC.

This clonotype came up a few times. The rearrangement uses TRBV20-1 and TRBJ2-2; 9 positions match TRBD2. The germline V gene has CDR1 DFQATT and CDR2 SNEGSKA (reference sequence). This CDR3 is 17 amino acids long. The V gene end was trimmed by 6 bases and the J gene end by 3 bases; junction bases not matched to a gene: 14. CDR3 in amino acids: CSAPGGRLAGYTGELFF. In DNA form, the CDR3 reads TGCAGTGCCCCGGGCGGTAGGCTAGCGGGATACACCGGGGAGCTGTTTTTT.

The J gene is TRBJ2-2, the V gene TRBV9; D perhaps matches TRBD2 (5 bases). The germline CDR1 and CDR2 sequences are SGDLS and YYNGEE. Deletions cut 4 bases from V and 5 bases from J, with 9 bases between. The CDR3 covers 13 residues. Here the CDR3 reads CASSNWETGELFF. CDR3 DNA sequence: TGTGCCAGCAGCAACTGGGAGACCGGGGAGCTGTTTTTT. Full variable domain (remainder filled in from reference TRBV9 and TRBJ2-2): DSGVTQTPKHLITATGQRVTLRCSPRSGDLSVYWYQQSLDQGLQFLIQYYNGEERAKGNILERFSAQQFPDLHSELNLSSLELGDSALYFCASSNWETGELFFGEGSRLTVL.

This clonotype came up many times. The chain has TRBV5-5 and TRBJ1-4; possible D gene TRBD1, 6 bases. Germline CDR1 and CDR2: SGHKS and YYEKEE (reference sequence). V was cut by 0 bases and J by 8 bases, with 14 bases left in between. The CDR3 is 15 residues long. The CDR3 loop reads CASSLEGDDVEKLFF. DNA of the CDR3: TGTGCCAGCAGCTTGGAGGGGGACGACGTGGAAAAACTGTTTTTT.

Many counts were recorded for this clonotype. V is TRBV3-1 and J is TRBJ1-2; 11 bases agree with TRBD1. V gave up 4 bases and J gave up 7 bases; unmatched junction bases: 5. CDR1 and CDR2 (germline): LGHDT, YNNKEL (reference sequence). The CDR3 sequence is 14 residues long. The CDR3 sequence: CASSLGQGAGGYTF. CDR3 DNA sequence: TGTGCCAGCAGCCTAGGACAGGGGGCTGGTGGCTACACCTTC. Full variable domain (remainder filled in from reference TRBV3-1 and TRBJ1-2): DTAVSQTPKYLVTQMGNDKSIKCEQNLGHDTMYWYKQDSKKFLKIMFSYNNKELIINETVPNRFSPKSPDKAHLNLHINSLELGDSAVYFCASSLGQGAGGYTFGSGTRLTVV.

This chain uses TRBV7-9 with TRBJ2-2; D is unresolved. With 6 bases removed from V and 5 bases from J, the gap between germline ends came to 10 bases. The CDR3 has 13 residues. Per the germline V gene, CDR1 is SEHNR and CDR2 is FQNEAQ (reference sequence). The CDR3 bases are TGTGCCAGCAGGGAAATGGGGACCGGGGAGCTGTTTTTT. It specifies CASREMGTGELFF.

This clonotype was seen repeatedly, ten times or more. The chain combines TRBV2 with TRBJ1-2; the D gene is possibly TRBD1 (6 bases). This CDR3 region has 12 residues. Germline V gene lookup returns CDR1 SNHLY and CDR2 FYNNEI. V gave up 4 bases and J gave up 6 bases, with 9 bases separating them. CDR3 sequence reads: CASSVQGNGYTF. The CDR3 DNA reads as TGTGCCAGCAGTGTACAGGGAAATGGCTACACCTTC.

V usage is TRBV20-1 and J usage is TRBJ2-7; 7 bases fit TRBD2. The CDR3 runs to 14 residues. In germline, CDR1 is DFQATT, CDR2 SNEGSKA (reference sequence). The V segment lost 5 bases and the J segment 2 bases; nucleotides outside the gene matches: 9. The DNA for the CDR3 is TGCAGTGCTGAAACGAGGGAGGGGACCTACGAGCAGTACTTC. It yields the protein CSAETREGTYEQYF.

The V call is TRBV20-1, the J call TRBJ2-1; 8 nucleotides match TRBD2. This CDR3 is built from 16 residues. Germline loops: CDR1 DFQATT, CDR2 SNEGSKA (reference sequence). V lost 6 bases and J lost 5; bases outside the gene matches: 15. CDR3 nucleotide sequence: TGCAGTGCCGGAAGAGGGAGCGGGAGACCGGACAATGAGCAGTTCTTC. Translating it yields CSAGRGSGRPDNEQFF.

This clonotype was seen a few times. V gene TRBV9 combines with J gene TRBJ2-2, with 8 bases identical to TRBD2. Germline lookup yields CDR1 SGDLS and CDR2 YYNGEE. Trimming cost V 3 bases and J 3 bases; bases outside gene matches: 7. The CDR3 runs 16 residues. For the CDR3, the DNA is TGTGCCAGCAGCGGGGGAGCGGGAGAGGACACCGGGGAGCTGTTTTTT. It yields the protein CASSGGAGEDTGELFF.

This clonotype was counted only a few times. This CDR3 reads CASSTTSAGGPIDTQYF. CDR3 sequence (DNA): TGTGCCAGCAGTACCACCTCAGCGGGAGGGCCGATAGATACGCAGTATTTT. The chain has TRBV6-1 and TRBJ2-3, with TRBD2 identical over 10 bases. Trimming took 5 bases from V and 5 from J; bases not matched to a gene: 13. CDR3 size: 17 residues. Germline CDR1 reads MNHNS; CDR2 reads SASEGT.

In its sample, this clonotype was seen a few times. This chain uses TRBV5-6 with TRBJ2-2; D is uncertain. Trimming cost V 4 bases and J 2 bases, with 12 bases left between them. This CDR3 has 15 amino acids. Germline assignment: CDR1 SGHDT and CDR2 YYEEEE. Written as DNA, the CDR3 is TGTGCCAGCAGCCGATTGGAAGTTAACACCGGGGAGCTGTTTTTT. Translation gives CASSRLEVNTGELFF.

The CDR3 region is CAWSGLRNNSPLHF. The CDR3 bases are TGTGCCTGGAGTGGGCTACGGAATAATTCACCCCTCCACTTT. This rearrangement joins TRBV30 to TRBJ1-6; D unresolved. The CDR3 totals 14 residues. The V end lost 1 base, the J end lost 5 bases, and 9 bases lay between the germline ends. Germline CDR1 reads GTSNPN; CDR2 reads SVGIG (reference sequence).

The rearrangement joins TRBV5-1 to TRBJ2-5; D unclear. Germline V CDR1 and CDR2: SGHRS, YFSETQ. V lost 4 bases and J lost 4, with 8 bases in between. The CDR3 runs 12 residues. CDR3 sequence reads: CASSTTVETQYF. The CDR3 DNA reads TGCGCCAGCAGCACCACGGTAGAGACCCAGTACTTC.

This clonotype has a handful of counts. The CDR3 bases are TGCGCCAGCAGTGAGTCGGTTGACCGGGACTGGCTCTACAATGAGCAGTTCTTC. As protein: CASSESVDRDWLYNEQFF. The genes are TRBV10-2 and TRBJ2-1; the D gene is possibly TRBD2 (6 bases). V lost 0 bases, J lost 3 bases, and 18 bases lay in between. Germline V gene data show CDR1 as WSHSY and CDR2 as SAAADI. The CDR3 has 18 residues.

The CDR3 DNA reads TGCAGTGCTACTTCACTAGCGGGAGTAGGGTCCTACAATGAGCAGTTCTTC. Encoded protein: CSATSLAGVGSYNEQFF. The chain combines TRBV20-1 with TRBJ2-1, with TRBD2 matching over 11 bases. There are 17 residues in the CDR3. J lost 1 base, V lost 4 bases, and 9 bases had no gene match. Germline CDR1 and CDR2: DFQATT and SNEGSKA (reference sequence).

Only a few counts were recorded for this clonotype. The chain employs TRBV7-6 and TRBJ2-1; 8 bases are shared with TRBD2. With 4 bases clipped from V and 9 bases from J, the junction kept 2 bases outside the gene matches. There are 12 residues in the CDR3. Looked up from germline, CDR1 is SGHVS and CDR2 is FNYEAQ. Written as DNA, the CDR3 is TGTGCCAGCAGCTCGGGAGGGATTGAGCAGTTCTTC. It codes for CASSSGGIEQFF.

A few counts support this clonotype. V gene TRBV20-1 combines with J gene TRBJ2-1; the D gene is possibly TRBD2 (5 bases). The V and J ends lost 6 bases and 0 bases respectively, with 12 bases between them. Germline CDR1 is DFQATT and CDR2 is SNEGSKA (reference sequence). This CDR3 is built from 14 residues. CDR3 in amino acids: CSAPGISSYNEQFF. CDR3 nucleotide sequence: TGCAGTGCCCCGGGGATAAGCTCCTACAATGAGCAGTTCTTC.

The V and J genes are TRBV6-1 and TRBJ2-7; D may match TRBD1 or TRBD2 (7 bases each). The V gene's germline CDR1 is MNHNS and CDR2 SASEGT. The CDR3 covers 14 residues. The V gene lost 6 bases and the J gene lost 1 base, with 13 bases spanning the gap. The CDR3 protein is CASRPRGGSYEQYF. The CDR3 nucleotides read TGTGCCAGCAGGCCCAGGGGGGGTTCCTACGAGCAGTACTTC.

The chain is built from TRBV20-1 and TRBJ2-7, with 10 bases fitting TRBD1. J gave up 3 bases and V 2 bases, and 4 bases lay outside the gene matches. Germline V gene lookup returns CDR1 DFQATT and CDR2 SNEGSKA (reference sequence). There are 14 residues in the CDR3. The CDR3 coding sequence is TGCAGTGCTAGATTGGGGACAGGGGTCTACGAGCAGTACTTC. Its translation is CSARLGTGVYEQYF.

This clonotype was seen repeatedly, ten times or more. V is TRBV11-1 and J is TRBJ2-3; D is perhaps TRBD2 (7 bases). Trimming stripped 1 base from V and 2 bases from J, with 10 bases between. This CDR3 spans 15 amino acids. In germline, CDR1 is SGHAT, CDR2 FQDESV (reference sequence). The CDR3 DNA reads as TGTGCCAGCAGCTTAGGGGGGGGGCTCACAGATACGCAGTATTTT. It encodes CASSLGGGLTDTQYF.

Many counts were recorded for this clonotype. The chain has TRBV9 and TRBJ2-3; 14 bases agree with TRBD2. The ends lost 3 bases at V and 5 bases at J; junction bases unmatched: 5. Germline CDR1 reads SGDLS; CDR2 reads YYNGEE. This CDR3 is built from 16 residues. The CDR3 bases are TGTGCCAGCAGCGCGGGACTAGCGGGAGTTGGAGATACGCAGTATTTT. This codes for CASSAGLAGVGDTQYF. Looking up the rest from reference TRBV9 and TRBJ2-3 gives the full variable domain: DSGVTQTPKHLITATGQRVTLRCSPRSGDLSVYWYQQSLDQGLQFLIQYYNGEERAKGNILERFSAQQFPDLHSELNLSSLELGDSALYFCASSAGLAGVGDTQYFGPGTRLTVL.